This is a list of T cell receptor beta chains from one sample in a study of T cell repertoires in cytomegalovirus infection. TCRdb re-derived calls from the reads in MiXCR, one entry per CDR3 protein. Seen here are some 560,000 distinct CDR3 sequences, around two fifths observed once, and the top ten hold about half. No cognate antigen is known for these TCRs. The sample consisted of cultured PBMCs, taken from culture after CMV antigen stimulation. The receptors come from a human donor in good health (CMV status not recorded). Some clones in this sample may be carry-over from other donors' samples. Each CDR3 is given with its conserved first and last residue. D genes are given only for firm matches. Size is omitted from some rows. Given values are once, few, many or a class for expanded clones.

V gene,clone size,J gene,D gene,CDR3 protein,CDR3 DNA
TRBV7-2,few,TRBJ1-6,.,CASSADYYNSPLHF,TGTGCCAGCAGCGCCGACTACTATAATTCACCCCTCCACTTT
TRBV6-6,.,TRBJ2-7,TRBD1,CASRQTGMSYEQYF,TGTGCCAGCCGCCAGACAGGGATGTCCTACGAGCAGTACTTC
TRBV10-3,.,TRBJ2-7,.,CAISESTSNYEQYF,TGTGCCATCAGTGAGTCTACCTCGAACTACGAGCAGTACTTC
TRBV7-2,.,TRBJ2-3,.,CASSSQTSGTARDTQYF,TGTGCCAGCAGCTCTCAAACGAGCGGGACAGCAAGGGATACGCAGTATTTT
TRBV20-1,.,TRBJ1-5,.,CSARDGGLEPQHF,TGCAGTGCTAGAGATGGGGGCTTGGAGCCCCAGCATTTT
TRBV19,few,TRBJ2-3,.,CASSPMGTTDTQYF,TGTGCCAGTAGTCCGATGGGAACCACAGATACGCAGTATTTT
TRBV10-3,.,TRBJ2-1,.,CATRTLEYNEQFF,TGTGCCACGAGGACGTTAGAATACAATGAGCAGTTCTTC
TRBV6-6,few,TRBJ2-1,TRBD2,CASSQFLSGGMNEQFF,TGTGCCAGCAGCCAATTTTTGAGCGGGGGGATGAATGAGCAGTTCTTC
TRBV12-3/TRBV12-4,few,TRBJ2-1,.,CASSPRQLSNEQFF,TGTGCCAGCAGCCCTAGACAGCTTTCGAATGAGCAGTTCTTC
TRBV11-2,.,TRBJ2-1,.,CASSPMVRDNEQFF,TGTGCCAGCAGCCCCATGGTCCGGGACAATGAGCAGTTCTTC
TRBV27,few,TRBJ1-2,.,CASSPRDTRVYGYTF,TGTGCCAGCAGTCCGAGGGATACCCGTGTCTATGGCTACACCTTC
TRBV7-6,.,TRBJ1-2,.,CASSLGGTSYGYTF,TGTGCCAGCAGCTTAGGTGGGACTTCCTATGGCTACACCTTC
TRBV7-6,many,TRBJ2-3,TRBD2,CASSSPGTSPTDTQYF,TGTGCCAGCAGCTCACCCGGGACTAGCCCCACAGATACGCAGTATTTT
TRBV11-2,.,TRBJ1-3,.,CASSFGGSSSGNTIYF,TGTGCCAGCAGCTTTGGAGGGTCGAGCTCTGGAAACACCATATATTTT